The sequence of this T cell receptor beta chain was determined in a study of cytomegalovirus exposure and HLA in healthy donors. On this clone itself: What it binds is not known.

Use of 60 Vbeta and 13 Jbeta primers characterized the PCR. The assay was immunoSEQ multiplex PCR, and TCRdb's table has in-frame clones only and misses some. The sample yields around 130,000 clones, approximately 8.7% seen once. CDR1 and CDR2 from the germline V gene are MNHNS and SASEGT. This CDR3 is 15 amino acids long. Findings of the study overall: V- and J-gene trimming in TCR beta was tied to a missense DCLRE1C variant by an analysis performed later. Cytomegalovirus-associated TCR beta chains were listed, numbering some 180.

The receptor was isolated from a man aged 35-49 years in good health and CMV-seronegative. The chain carries TRBV6-1 and TRBJ2-5, with D perhaps matching TRBD1 (6 bases). Matching the DNA end better, TRBJ2-7 makes the J call doubtful. Sample: PBMCs. For the CDR3, the DNA is TGTGCCAGCAGGAAGTCTCTACAGGGCTCCTACGAGCAGTACTTC. Translated: CASRKSLQGSYEQYF.